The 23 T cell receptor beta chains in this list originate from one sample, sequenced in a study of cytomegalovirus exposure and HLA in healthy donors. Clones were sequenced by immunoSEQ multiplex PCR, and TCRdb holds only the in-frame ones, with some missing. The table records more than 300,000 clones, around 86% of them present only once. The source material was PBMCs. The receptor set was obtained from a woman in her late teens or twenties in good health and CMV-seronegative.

The CDR3 loop reads CASSYRGTRELFF. CDR3 nucleotides: TGTGCCAGCAGCTACAGGGGTACCCGGGAGCTGTTTTTT. The V call is TRBV5-6, the J call TRBJ2-2, with 7 bases fitting TRBD1. The V gene end was trimmed by 3 bases and the J gene end by 9 bases; junction bases not matched to a gene: 5. The CDR3 spans 13 residues. Germline V CDR1 and CDR2: SGHDT, YYEEEE.

The DNA of the CDR3 is TGTGCCAGCAGCGCCACCGGGACTAGCGGGGGGTACGAGCAGTACTTC. It encodes CASSATGTSGGYEQYF. The chain uses TRBV9 and TRBJ2-7; 15 positions match TRBD2. CDR1 is SGDLS, CDR2 YYNGEE, per germline. J lost 4 bases, V lost 3 bases, and 5 bases had no gene match. This CDR3 is 16 amino acids long.

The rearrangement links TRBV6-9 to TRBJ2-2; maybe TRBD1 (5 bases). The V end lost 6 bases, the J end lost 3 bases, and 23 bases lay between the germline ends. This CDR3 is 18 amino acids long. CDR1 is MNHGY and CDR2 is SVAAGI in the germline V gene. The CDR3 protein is CASRTDWTPTEDTGELFF. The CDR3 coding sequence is TGTGCCAGCAGGACAGACTGGACGCCAACTGAGGACACCGGGGAGCTGTTTTTT.

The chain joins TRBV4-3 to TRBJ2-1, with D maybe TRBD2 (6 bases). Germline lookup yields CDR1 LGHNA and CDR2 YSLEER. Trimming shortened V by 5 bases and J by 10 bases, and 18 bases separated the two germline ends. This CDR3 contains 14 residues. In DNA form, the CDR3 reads TGCGCCAGCAGCTTCAGATCGGGGCGGGACGAGCAGTTCTTC. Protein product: CASSFRSGRDEQFF.

The CDR3 region has the DNA TGTGCCAGCACCCTGACTAGCGGTGAGCAGTACTTC. Amino acids: CASTLTSGEQYF. V and J are TRBV6-4 and TRBJ2-7; TRBD2 matches 9 bases. With 7 bases clipped from V and 7 bases from J, the junction kept 5 bases outside the gene matches. This CDR3 contains 12 residues. The germline V gene encodes CDR1 MRHNA and CDR2 SNTAGT.

CDR3 nucleotides: TGTGCCAGCAGCAAAGTAACAGGGGAAGGCTACACCTTC. This sequence encodes CASSKVTGEGYTF. This chain joins TRBV21-1 and TRBJ1-2; the D call TRBD1 from the table was never checked on the DNA. TRBV21-1 is reported as a pseudogene. This CDR3 comprises 13 residues.

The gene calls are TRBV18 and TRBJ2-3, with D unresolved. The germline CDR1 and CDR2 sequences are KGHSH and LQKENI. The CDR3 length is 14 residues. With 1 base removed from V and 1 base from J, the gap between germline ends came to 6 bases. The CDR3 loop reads CASSPLQGTDTQYF. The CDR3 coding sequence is TGTGCCAGCTCACCACTTCAGGGCACAGATACGCAGTATTTT.

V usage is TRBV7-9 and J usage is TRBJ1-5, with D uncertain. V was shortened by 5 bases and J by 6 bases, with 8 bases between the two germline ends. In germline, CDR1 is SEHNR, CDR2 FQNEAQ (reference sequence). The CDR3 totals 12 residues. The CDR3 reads CASSQLAQPQHF. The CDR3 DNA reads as TGTGCCAGCAGCCAGTTGGCTCAGCCCCAGCATTTT.

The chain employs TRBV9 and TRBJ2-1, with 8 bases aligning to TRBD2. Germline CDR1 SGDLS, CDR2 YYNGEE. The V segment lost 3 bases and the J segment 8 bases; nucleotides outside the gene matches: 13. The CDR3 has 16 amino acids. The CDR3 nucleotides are TGTGCCAGCAGCGGCCAAAGCGGGAGCCCCTGGGATGAGCAGTTCTTC. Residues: CASSGQSGSPWDEQFF.

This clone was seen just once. The CDR3 coding sequence is TGTGCCACCAGCAGAGATAAGACTAGCGGGAGGGCCGGTGTTATCTACGAGCAGTACTTC. It specifies CATSRDKTSGRAGVIYEQYF. The chain joins TRBV15 to TRBJ2-7; 14 positions agree with TRBD2. V lost 0 bases, J lost 3 bases, and 13 bases stayed unmatched. The germline CDR1 and CDR2 sequences are LNHNV and YYDKDF (reference sequence). The CDR3 extends over 20 amino acids. The whole variable domain, remainder taken from reference TRBV15 and TRBJ2-7, is DAMVIQNPRYQVTQFGKPVTLSCSQTLNHNVMYWYQQKSSQAPKLLFHYYDKDFNNEADTPDNFQSRRPNTSFCFLDIRSPGLGDTAMYLCATSRDKTSGRAGVIYEQYFGPGTRLTVT.

The CDR3 here is CASSPFGGYGYTF. CDR3 bases: TGTGCCAGCAGCCCCTTCGGGGGGTATGGCTACACCTTC. The rearrangement joins TRBV6-5 to TRBJ1-2; D might be TRBD1 (5 bases). V was clipped by 6 bases and J by 5 bases, with 13 bases between them. Per the germline V gene, CDR1 is MNHEY and CDR2 is SVGAGI. The length of the CDR3 is 13 residues.

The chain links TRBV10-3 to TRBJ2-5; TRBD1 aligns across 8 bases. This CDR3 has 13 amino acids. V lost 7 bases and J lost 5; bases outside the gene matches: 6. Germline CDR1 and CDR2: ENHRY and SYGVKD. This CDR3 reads CAITPTGAETQYF. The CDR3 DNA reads TGTGCCATCACCCCGACAGGGGCGGAGACCCAGTACTTC.

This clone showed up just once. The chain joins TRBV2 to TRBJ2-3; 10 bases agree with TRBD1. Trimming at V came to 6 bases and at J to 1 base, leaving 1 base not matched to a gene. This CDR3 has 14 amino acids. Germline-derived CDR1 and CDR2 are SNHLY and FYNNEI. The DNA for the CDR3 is TGTGCCAGCAGAGGACAGGGGGGCACAGATACGCAGTATTTT. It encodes CASRGQGGTDTQYF.

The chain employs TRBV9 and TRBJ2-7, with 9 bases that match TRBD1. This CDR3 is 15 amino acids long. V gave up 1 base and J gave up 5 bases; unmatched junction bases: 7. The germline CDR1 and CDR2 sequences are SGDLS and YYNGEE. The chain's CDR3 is CASSVMGQGSNEQYF. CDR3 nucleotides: TGTGCCAGCAGCGTAATGGGACAGGGATCAAACGAGCAGTACTTC.

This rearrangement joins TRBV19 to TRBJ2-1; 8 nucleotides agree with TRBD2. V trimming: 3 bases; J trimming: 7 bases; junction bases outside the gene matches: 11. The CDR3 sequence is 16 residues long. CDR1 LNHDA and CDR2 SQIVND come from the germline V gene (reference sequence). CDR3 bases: TGTGCCAGTAGTATTATCTTTGAGCGGGGGCGAAATGAGCAGTTCTTC. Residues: CASSIIFERGRNEQFF.

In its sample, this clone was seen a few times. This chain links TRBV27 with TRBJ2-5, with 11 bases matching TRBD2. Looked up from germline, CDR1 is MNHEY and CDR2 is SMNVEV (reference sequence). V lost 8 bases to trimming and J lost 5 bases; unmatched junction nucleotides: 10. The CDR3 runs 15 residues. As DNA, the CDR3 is TGTGCCAGCGCTTGGACTAGCGGGTCCCCCGAGACCCAGTACTTC. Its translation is CASAWTSGSPETQYF.

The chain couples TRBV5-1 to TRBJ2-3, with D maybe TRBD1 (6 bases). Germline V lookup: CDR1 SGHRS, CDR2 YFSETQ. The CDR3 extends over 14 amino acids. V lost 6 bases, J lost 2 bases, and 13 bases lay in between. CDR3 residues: CASNSGQDTDTQYF. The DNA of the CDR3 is TGCGCCAGCAACTCGGGACAAGACACAGATACGCAGTATTTT.

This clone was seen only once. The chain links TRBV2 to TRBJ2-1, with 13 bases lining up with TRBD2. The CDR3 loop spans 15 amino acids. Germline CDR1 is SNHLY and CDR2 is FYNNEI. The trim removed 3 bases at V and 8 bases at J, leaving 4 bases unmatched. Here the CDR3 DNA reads TGTGCCAGCAGTGAGACTAGCGGGAGGATGGATGAGCAGTTCTTC. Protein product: CASSETSGRMDEQFF.

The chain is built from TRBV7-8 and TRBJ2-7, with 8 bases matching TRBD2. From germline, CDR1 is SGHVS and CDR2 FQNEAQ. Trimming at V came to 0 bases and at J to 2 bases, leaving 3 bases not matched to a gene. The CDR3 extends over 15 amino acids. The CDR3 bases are TGTGCCAGCAGCTTAGCGGCTAGCGGGCCCTACGAGCAGTACTTC. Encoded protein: CASSLAASGPYEQYF.

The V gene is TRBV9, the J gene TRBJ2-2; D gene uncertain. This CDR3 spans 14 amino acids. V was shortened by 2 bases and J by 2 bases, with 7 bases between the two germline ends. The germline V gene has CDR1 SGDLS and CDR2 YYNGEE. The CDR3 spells CASSVSSNTGELFF. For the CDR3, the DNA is TGTGCCAGCAGCGTTAGCAGCAACACCGGGGAGCTGTTTTTT.

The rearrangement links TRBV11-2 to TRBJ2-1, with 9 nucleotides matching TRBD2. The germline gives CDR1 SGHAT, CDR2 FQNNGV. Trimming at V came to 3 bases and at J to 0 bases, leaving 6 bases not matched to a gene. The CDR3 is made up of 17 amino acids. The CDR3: CASSFRLAVSSYNEQFF. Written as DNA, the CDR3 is TGTGCCAGCAGCTTCCGACTAGCGGTGAGCTCCTACAATGAGCAGTTCTTC.

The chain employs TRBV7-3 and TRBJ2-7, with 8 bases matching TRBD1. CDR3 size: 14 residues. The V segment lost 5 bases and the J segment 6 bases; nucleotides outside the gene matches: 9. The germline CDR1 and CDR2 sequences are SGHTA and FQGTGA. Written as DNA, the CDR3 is TGTGCCAGCAGCCCGACAGGGGTGGACCTCGAGCAGTACTTC. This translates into CASSPTGVDLEQYF.

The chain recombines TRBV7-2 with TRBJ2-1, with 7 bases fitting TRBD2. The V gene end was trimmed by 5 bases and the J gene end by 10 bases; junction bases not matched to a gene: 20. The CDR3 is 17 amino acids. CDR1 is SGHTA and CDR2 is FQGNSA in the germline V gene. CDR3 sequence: CASSPRAWRTPGGEQFF. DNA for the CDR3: TGTGCCAGCAGCCCACGTGCGTGGCGGACTCCGGGGGGAGAGCAGTTCTTC.